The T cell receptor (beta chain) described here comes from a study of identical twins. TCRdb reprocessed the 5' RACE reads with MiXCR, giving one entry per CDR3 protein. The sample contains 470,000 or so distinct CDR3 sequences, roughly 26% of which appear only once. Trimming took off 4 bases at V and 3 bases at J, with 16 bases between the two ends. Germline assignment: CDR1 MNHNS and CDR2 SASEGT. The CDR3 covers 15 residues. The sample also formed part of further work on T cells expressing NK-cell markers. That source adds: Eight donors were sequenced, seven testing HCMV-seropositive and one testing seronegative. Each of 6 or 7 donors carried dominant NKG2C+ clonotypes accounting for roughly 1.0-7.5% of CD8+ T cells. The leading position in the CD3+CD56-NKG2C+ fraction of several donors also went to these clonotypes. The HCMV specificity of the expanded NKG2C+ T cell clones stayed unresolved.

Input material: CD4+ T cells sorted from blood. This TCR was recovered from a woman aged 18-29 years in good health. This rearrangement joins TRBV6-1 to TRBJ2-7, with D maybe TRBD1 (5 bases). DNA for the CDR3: TGTGCCAGCAGTGTGAAGAAGGGGCTGTACTACGAGCAGTACTTC. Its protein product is CASSVKKGLYYEQYF.